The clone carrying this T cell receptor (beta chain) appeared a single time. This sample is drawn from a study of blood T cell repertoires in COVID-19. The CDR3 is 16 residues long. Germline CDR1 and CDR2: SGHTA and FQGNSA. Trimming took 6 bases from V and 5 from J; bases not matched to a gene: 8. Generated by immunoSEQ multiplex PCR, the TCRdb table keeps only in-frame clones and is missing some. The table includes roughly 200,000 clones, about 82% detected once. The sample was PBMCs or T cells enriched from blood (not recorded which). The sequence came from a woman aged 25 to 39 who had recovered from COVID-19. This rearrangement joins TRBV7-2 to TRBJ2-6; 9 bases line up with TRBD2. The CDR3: CASRRWREGWANVLTF. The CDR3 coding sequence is TGTGCCAGCAGGCGCTGGCGGGAGGGCTGGGCCAACGTCCTGACTTTC.